This T cell receptor (beta chain) was sequenced during a study of response to subunit inactivated influenza vaccine. General study results and limits: Authors proposed each seasonal influenza vaccination draws in few new T cells.

This clonotype showed up just a few times. Its specificity is unknown. One entry per CDR3 protein results from TCRdb running MiXCR on the RT-PCR reads. This sample carries 450,000 to 500,000 distinct CDR3 sequences, about a tenth of them seen once, and the ten largest clones take approximately 12%. Unmatched junction bases numbered 21, after V lost 4 bases and J lost 8 bases. Germline V CDR1 and CDR2: SGHRS, YFSETQ. The CDR3 length is 18 residues. The V call is TRBV5-1, the J call TRBJ2-1, with TRBD1 matching over 7 bases. This material consisted of PBMCs from blood, taken 45 days after vaccination. The clonotype originates from a man aged 50 to 60 who received an inactivated influenza vaccine. The DNA for the CDR3 is TGCGCCAGCAGCGGGGTAAGGGGGTTTCACAGGGGAGTCGATGAGCAGTTCTTC. It specifies CASSGVRGFHRGVDEQFF.